This T cell receptor beta chain stems from a study of CD8+CD57+ T cells in acquired aplastic anemia. Overall study: DNA recovered from sorted CD4+ and CD8+ cells had a mean of around 3.3 ug.

CDR1 is DFQATT and CDR2 is SNEGSKA in the germline V gene (reference sequence). The CDR3 runs to 15 residues. J lost 2 bases, V lost 6 bases, and 9 bases had no gene match. Template material for TCR beta VDJ and CDR3 profiling consisted of genomic DNA. Using its own MiXCR run on the reads, TCRdb lists one record per CDR3 protein. The table shows around 180,000 distinct CDR3 sequences, with approximately 48% occurring only once. Study-level findings and limits: Sharing between patients and controls was observed for about 27 CD8+ CDR3 sequences.

Of note for this clonotype: The antigen remains unidentified.

The patients chosen for sequencing had shown expansion of CD8+CD57+ cells (detected by flow cytometry). Sequenced: sorted CD4+, CD8+, or CD8+CD57+ T cells (not recorded which) from PBMCs. V is TRBV20-1 and J is TRBJ1-1, with 10 bases identical to TRBD1. The receptor was isolated from a human donor with aplastic anemia. The CDR3 region is CSARQTGGVNTEAFF. CDR3 in DNA: TGCAGTGCCAGACAGACAGGGGGCGTAAACACTGAAGCTTTCTTT.